This paragraph reports one T cell receptor (beta chain). The antigen is not known. Unmatched junction bases numbered 6, after V lost 3 bases and J lost 6 bases. Germline CDR1 is SGHKS and CDR2 is YYEKEE (reference sequence). The CDR3 totals 14 residues. This entry comes from a study of Tregs in tolerant kidney transplant recipients. Study-wide background: Sorting used antibodies to exclude donor cells.

Study-wide points: Tregs expanded with activated donor B cells seemed most donor-specific. Findings come from small patient numbers and require larger validation. No direct test of biological reproducibility was done here.

Assay used: immunoSEQ multiplex PCR; TCRdb lists only in-frame clones, some missing. This sample carries approximately 30,000 clones, about four fifths of them seen once, and the ten largest clones take approximately 2.4%. The V and J genes are TRBV5-5 and TRBJ1-1; 9 nucleotides match TRBD1. Sequenced sample: Tregs from blood cultured with allogeneic cells. This sequence was found in a human donor in good health. This CDR3 reads CASSWGQGGAEAFF. The CDR3 DNA is TGTGCCAGCAGCTGGGGACAGGGAGGGGCTGAAGCTTTCTTT.